These 3 T cell receptor beta chains were sequenced from one sample in a study of CD4 T cells in relation to SARS-CoV-2 and coronaviruses. These receptors are not linked to any known antigen. Here immunoSEQ multiplex PCR was the method, and the copy in TCRdb shows in-frame clones only, minus some. The repertoire includes approximately 39,000 clones, around 77% of them detected once, and roughly 22% sits in the top ten. The sequenced sample was memory CD4+ T cells from PBMCs, cultured in vitro. The source is an adult with COVID-19.

The table lists this clone with a few counts. The rearrangement links TRBV12-3 or TRBV12-4 to TRBJ1-6; perhaps TRBD1 as D (5 bases). This CDR3 is built from 13 residues. With 4 bases removed from V and 8 bases from J, the gap between germline ends came to 9 bases. The CDR3 spells CASSSGGDSPLHF. DNA of the CDR3: TGTGCCAGCAGTTCCGGGGGGGATTCACCCCTCCACTTT.

CDR3 loop: CASSTSISGYTF. CDR3 sequence (DNA): TGTGCCAGTAGTACTAGTATTTCTGGCTACACCTTC. The chain recombines TRBV19 with TRBJ1-2; D is uncertain. Trimming cost V 4 bases and J 7 bases, with 10 bases left between them. This CDR3 contains 12 residues. The germline V gene encodes CDR1 LNHDA and CDR2 SQIVND (reference sequence).

The rearrangement links TRBV5-6 to TRBJ1-2; 12 nucleotides line up with TRBD1. Germline loops: CDR1 SGHDT, CDR2 YYEEEE. V lost 2 bases to trimming and J lost 5 bases; unmatched junction nucleotides: 7. This CDR3 is 16 amino acids long. CDR3 in amino acids: CASSFPGQGASYGYTF. The DNA of the CDR3 is TGTGCCAGCAGCTTCCCGGGACAGGGGGCAAGTTATGGCTACACCTTC.